These T cell receptor beta chains were read from a single sample in a study of blood T cell repertoires in COVID-19. The repertoire was sequenced with immunoSEQ multiplex PCR; TCRdb's copy has only in-frame clones and lacks some. This table holds over 150,000 clones, roughly 90% found once. The sequenced sample was peripheral blood. These TCRs come from a man aged 70 or older with active or convalescent COVID-19. Each CDR3 is given with its conserved first and last residue. A D gene is named only where the DNA matches it firmly. Size is omitted from some rows. Given values are once, few, many or a class for expanded clones.

j_call clone_size d_call v_call cdr3_aa cdr3_nt
TRBJ1-1 . . TRBV19 CASSIKQENTEAFF TGTGCCAGTAGTATTAAACAGGAGAACACTGAAGCTTTCTTT
TRBJ1-5 . . TRBV28 CASRRGTSQPQHF TGTGCCAGCAGGCGGGGGACGAGTCAGCCCCAGCATTTT
TRBJ2-1 . TRBD2 TRBV7-2 CASSGRAAHNEQFF TGTGCCAGCAGCGGGAGGGCCGCTCACAATGAGCAGTTCTTC
TRBJ1-1 . . TRBV10-3 CAIRADGDTEAFF TGTGCCATCAGGGCAGATGGAGACACTGAAGCTTTCTTT
TRBJ1-1 few . TRBV18 CASSQRGDMNTEAFF TGTGCCAGCTCCCAGCGAGGGGACATGAACACTGAAGCTTTCTTT
TRBJ1-2 . . TRBV24-1 CATSSVAGYGYTF TGTGCCACCAGTAGCGTAGCGGGCTATGGCTACACCTTC
TRBJ2-4 . TRBD2 TRBV7-2 CASSPGLEGDIQYF TGTGCCAGCAGCCCGGGACTAGAGGGAGACATTCAGTACTTC
TRBJ1-3 . TRBD1 TRBV4-3 CASSQDPQGAGNTIYF TGCGCCAGCAGCCAAGATCCACAGGGGGCAGGAAACACCATATATTTT
TRBJ1-1 . . TRBV5-1 CASSLPGTEAFF TGCGCCAGCAGCTTGCCCGGGACTGAAGCTTTCTTT
TRBJ2-2 . TRBD1 TRBV29-1 CSVEDYRGQHGELFF TGCAGCGTTGAAGATTACAGGGGGCAACACGGGGAGCTGTTTTTT
TRBJ1-1 . TRBD1 TRBV28 CASGPMTGSRTEAFF TGTGCCAGCGGACCGATGACAGGGAGTCGCACTGAAGCTTTCTTT
TRBJ1-3 . TRBD1 TRBV6-5 CASSSTERGLGNTIYF TGTGCCAGCAGTTCTACTGAAAGGGGGCTAGGAAACACCATATATTTT
TRBJ2-7 few . TRBV7-2 CASSLTRDGGYEQYF TGTGCCAGCAGCTTAACCCGGGACGGGGGCTACGAGCAGTACTTC
TRBJ2-7 . . TRBV7-3 CASSPATLSYEQYF TGTGCCAGCAGCCCTGCCACCCTATCCTACGAGCAGTACTTC
TRBJ2-1 . TRBD2 TRBV6-1 CASSEFSGSREFF TGTGCCAGCAGTGAGTTCAGCGGGAGTAGGGAGTTCTTC
TRBJ1-2 . . TRBV5-1 CASSLMGQDGYTF TGCGCCAGCAGCTTGATGGGGCAGGATGGCTACACCTTC
TRBJ2-7 once TRBD2 TRBV28 CASSTESGGYYEQYF TGTGCCAGCAGCACGGAGAGCGGGGGCTACTACGAGCAGTACTTC
TRBJ2-5 . . TRBV3-1/TRBV3-2 CASISDSPYQETQYF TGTGCCAGCATTTCGGACAGCCCGTACCAAGAGACCCAGTACTTC
TRBJ2-1 . . TRBV6-2/TRBV6-3 CASSYSRGALGQFF TGTGCCAGCAGTTACTCGCGGGGTGCACTGGGGCAGTTCTTC
TRBJ1-4 once TRBD1 TRBV6-5 CASRPMDRGREKLFF TGTGCCAGCAGACCCATGGACAGGGGTCGGGAAAAACTGTTTTTT
TRBJ1-2 . . TRBV4-1 CASSQDNIGYTF TGCGCCAGCAGCCAAGATAACATTGGCTACACCTTC
TRBJ1-5 . . TRBV10-3 CAISAGVNNQPQHF TGTGCCATCAGCGCCGGGGTGAATAATCAGCCCCAGCATTTT
TRBJ2-7 few . TRBV11-2 CASSLVQKTYEQYF TGTGCCAGCAGCTTAGTACAGAAAACCTACGAGCAGTACTTC
TRBJ2-1 . TRBD2 TRBV13 CASSLGGLAGGYEQFF TGTGCCAGCAGCTTAGGCGGACTAGCGGGGGGGTATGAGCAGTTCTTC
TRBJ2-1 . TRBD1 TRBV28 CASSLAGTGQNNEQFF TGTGCCAGCAGCTTGGCCGGGACAGGCCAAAACAATGAGCAGTTCTTC
TRBJ1-5 once . TRBV6-5 CASSRRGGRQPQHF TGTGCCAGCAGCCGACGCGGGGGCCGGCAGCCCCAGCATTTT
TRBJ1-4 . . TRBV9 CASGQNEKLFF TGTGCCAGCGGGCAAAATGAAAAACTGTTTTTT